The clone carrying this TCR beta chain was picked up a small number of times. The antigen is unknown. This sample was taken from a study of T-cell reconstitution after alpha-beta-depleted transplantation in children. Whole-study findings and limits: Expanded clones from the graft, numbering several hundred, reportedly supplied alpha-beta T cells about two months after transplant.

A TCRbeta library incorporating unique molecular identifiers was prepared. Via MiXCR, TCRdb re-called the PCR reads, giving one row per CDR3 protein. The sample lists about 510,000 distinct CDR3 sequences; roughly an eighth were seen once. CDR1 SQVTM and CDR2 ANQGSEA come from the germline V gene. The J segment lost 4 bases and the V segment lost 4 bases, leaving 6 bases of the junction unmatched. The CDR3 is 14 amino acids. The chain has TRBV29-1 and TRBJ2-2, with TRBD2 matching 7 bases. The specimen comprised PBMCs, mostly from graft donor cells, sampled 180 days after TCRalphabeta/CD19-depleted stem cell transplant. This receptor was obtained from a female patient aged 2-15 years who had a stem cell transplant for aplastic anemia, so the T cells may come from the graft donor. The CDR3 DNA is TGCAGCGTTGGGGAGGGGAGAGGCACCGGGGAGCTGTTTTTT. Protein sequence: CSVGEGRGTGELFF.